Below are 7 T cell receptor beta chains sequenced from a single sample in a study of cytomegalovirus exposure and HLA in healthy donors. Primers for the PCR totalled 60 Vbeta and 13 Jbeta. The table came from immunoSEQ multiplex PCR; TCRdb's copy has only in-frame clones and leaves some out. The sample lists about 160,000 clones; approximately 80% were seen once. The sequencing input was PBMCs. The receptors here all came from a male donor in good health and CMV-seropositive.

The chain recombines TRBV19 with TRBJ1-2, with 9 bases identical to TRBD1. V lost 3 bases, J lost 2 bases, and 7 bases stayed unmatched. Germline loops: CDR1 LNHDA, CDR2 SQIVND (reference sequence). CDR3 length: 16 residues. DNA of the CDR3: TGTGCCAGTAGTATGACGGGACAGGGTTTGAACTATGGCTACACCTTC. This sequence encodes CASSMTGQGLNYGYTF.

This clone occurred once. This chain joins TRBV19 and TRBJ1-2, with a weak D call TRBD1 (6 bases). CDR1 is LNHDA and CDR2 is SQIVND in the germline V gene (reference sequence). V lost 5 bases and J lost 4, with 14 bases in between. The CDR3 totals 14 residues. CDR3 in DNA: TGTGCCAGTAGTCCCCGCAGACAGGCCTATGGCTACACCTTC. Its translation is CASSPRRQAYGYTF.

The chain couples TRBV27 to TRBJ2-1; 11 positions match TRBD2. Germline V gives CDR1 MNHEY, CDR2 SMNVEV (reference sequence). The CDR3 runs to 16 residues. The ends lost 3 bases at V and 4 bases at J; junction bases unmatched: 5. The CDR3 DNA sequence: TGTGCCAGCAGTTTCGCTCTAGCGGGAGGTTACAATGAGCAGTTCTTC. Encoded protein: CASSFALAGGYNEQFF.

The V call is TRBV19, the J call TRBJ1-3, with 10 bases identical to TRBD1. Germline CDR1 LNHDA, CDR2 SQIVND (reference sequence). This CDR3 spans 16 amino acids. Trimming took 9 bases from V and 0 from J; bases not matched to a gene: 8. CDR3 region: CASRDRGSYSGNTIYF. The CDR3 DNA sequence: TGTGCCAGCCGGGACAGGGGATCGTACTCTGGAAACACCATATATTTT.

The chain employs TRBV11-1 and TRBJ2-1; 10 positions agree with TRBD2. The germline CDR1 and CDR2 sequences are SGHAT and FQDESV (reference sequence). V was pared by 0 bases and J by 6 bases, with 2 bases of the junction left unmatched. The CDR3 has 15 residues. The CDR3 here is CASSLAIAGGNEQFF. CDR3 DNA: TGTGCCAGCAGCTTAGCGATAGCGGGAGGCAATGAGCAGTTCTTC.

The genes are TRBV5-1 and TRBJ1-2; 7 bases match TRBD1. The V gene's germline CDR1 is SGHRS and CDR2 YFSETQ. This CDR3 contains 11 residues. After removal of 4 bases from V and 8 bases from J, the junction contained 2 bases not matched to a gene. As DNA, the CDR3 is TGCGCCAGCAGCCCGGGACAGGGCTACACCTTC. Its protein is CASSPGQGYTF.

This chain uses TRBV4-1 with TRBJ1-1; a possible D gene is TRBD1 (6 bases). This CDR3 has 15 residues. The V end lost 2 bases, the J end lost 1 base, and 11 bases lay between the germline ends. CDR1 and CDR2 (germline): MGHRA, YSYEKL. CDR3 in DNA: TGCGCCAGCAGCCAACTACCGACAGGGAACACTGAAGCTTTCTTT. As protein: CASSQLPTGNTEAFF.